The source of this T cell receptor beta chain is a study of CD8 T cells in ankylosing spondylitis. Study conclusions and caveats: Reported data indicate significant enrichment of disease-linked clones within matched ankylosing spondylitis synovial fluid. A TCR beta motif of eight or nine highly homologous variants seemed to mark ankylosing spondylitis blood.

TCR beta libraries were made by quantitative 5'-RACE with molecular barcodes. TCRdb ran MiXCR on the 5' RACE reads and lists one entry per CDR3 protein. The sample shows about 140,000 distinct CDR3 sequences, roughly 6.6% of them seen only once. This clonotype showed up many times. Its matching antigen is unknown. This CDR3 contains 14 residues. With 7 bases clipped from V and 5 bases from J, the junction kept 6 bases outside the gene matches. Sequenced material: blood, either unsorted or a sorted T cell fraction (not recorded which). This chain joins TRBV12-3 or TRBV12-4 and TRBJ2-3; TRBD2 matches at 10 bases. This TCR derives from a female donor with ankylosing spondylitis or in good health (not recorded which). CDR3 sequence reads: CASNPLAGKDTQYF. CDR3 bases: TGTGCCAGCAATCCACTAGCGGGGAAAGATACGCAGTATTTT.